This paragraph reports one T cell receptor beta chain. Its recognized antigen is unknown. No much larger clonotype is one base removed from it; base qualities were not supplied. The data stem from a study of T cell changes during pregnancy in multiple sclerosis (dated by TCRdb to the late 2010s). For context, the study as a whole: Changes in the T cell repertoire over the course of pregnancy were examined in this study in women with multiple sclerosis.

Trimming costs V 2 bases and J 7 bases, and their ends lie 14 bases apart. CDR1 SGHTA and CDR2 FQGNSA are derived from the germline V gene. The CDR3 contains 14 residues, cysteine and phenylalanine counted. Just CDR3 DNA is preserved here, 42 bases in frame from base 1. Library preparation used the immunoSEQ multiplex PCR assay. The table comes from immuneACCESS by way of TCRdb, which keeps in-frame sequences with V and J called. Part of the clones is missing from these tables; in studies checked, under half for an unresolved V gene and the rest for unknown reasons. The sample includes about 40,000 clones, with around 94% observed a single time. The ten largest clones capture 1.7% of the sample.

The sequence joins TRBV7-2 to TRBJ1-2; a tentative D match to TRBD1 spans 5 bases. The source material was peripheral blood, sampled in the third trimester of pregnancy. The origin of this receptor is a female donor with multiple sclerosis, enrolled in a pregnancy study. The CDR3 region: CASSLSRGARGYTF. The DNA is TGTGCCAGCAGCTTATCAAGGGGCGCTCGTGGCTACACCTTC.